These 30 T cell receptor beta chains were all obtained from the same sample, sequenced in a study of T cell changes during pregnancy in multiple sclerosis. TCRdb's table, derived via immunoSEQ multiplex PCR, lists solely in-frame clones and lacks some. The sample includes some 71,000 clones, roughly nine tenths of them seen just once. The sequencing here drew on peripheral blood, taken after pregnancy. Receptors were obtained from a female donor with multiple sclerosis, enrolled in a pregnancy study.

The rearrangement joins TRBV2 to TRBJ1-3; D remains unclear. The CDR3 runs 15 residues. CDR1 is SNHLY and CDR2 is FYNNEI in the germline V gene. Deletions cut 8 bases from V and 0 bases from J, with 14 bases between. The CDR3 nucleotides are TGTGCCAGCGGCCTTGAGGTTCGCTCTGGAAACACCATATATTTT. Amino acid sequence: CASGLEVRSGNTIYF.

The gene calls are TRBV5-8 and TRBJ1-2; 7 nucleotides match TRBD1. The junction had 10 bases not matched to a gene; V was cut back by 0 bases and J by 5 bases. The CDR3 length is 16 residues. CDR1 and CDR2 from the germline V gene are SGHTS and YDEGEE. CDR3 residues: CASSLAQAGTEYGYTF. CDR3 coding DNA: TGTGCCAGCAGCTTGGCTCAAGCCGGGACAGAATATGGCTACACCTTC.

The chain couples TRBV7-9 to TRBJ1-1; the D is unclear. The CDR3 spans 13 residues. CDR1 and CDR2 from the germline V gene are SEHNR and FQNEAQ (reference sequence). Trimming left V 11 bases short and J 4 bases short, with 17 bases between. The CDR3 bases are TGTGCCGGCGGGCTTCGGGGTGGCACTGAAGCTTTCTTT. Its protein product is CAGGLRGGTEAFF.

The chain links TRBV19 to TRBJ2-1, with 7 bases fitting TRBD2. Germline assignment: CDR1 LNHDA and CDR2 SQIVND (reference sequence). CDR3 length: 18 amino acids. Unmatched junction bases numbered 11, after V lost 3 bases and J lost 0 bases. CDR3 loop: CASSIRAGIPSSYNEQFF. CDR3 sequence (DNA): TGTGCCAGTAGTATCCGAGCGGGAATCCCGAGCTCCTACAATGAGCAGTTCTTC.

The rearrangement uses TRBV30 and TRBJ2-7; D unclear. The V end was cut by 2 bases, the J end by 5 bases, with 16 bases between. CDR3 length: 14 amino acids. The germline CDR1 and CDR2 sequences are GTSNPN and SVGIG (reference sequence). The CDR3 DNA reads as TGTGCCTGGAGTAGAAGCCCGGTCCTCCACGAGCAGTACTTC. Its protein product is CAWSRSPVLHEQYF.

The rearrangement links TRBV30 to TRBJ1-4; D remains ambiguous. Germline CDR1 is GTSNPN and CDR2 is SVGIG (reference sequence). The CDR3 runs 12 residues. CDR3 in amino acids: CGRGGPNEKLFF. DNA for the CDR3: TGTGGCCGGGGAGGGCCTAATGAAAAACTGTTTTTT.

The genes are TRBV5-1 and TRBJ1-1, with TRBD1 matching 8 bases. There are 15 residues in the CDR3. CDR1 is SGHRS and CDR2 is YFSETQ in the germline V gene. Trimming removed 0 bases from V and 6 bases from J; junction bases left unmatched: 7. Written as DNA, the CDR3 is TGCGCCAGCAGCTTGGCCTTTCAGGGGGCCTCTGAAGCTTTCTTT. Protein: CASSLAFQGASEAFF.

This clone was detected ten times or more. This chain uses TRBV2 with TRBJ1-3; 7 bases are shared with TRBD1. CDR1 and CDR2 (germline): SNHLY, FYNNEI. V shed 3 bases and J 1 base; nucleotides not matched to a gene: 3. The CDR3 loop spans 15 amino acids. CDR3 loop: CASSDRGDSGNTIYF. Written as DNA, the CDR3 is TGTGCCAGCAGTGACAGGGGGGATTCTGGAAACACCATATATTTT.

The chain recombines TRBV11-2 with TRBJ2-7, with 10 bases matching TRBD1. V lost 6 bases, J lost 9 bases, and 14 bases stayed unmatched. The CDR3 spans 15 residues. From germline, CDR1 is SGHAT and CDR2 FQNNGV. CDR3 DNA sequence: TGTGCCAGCAGTACTACCGGGACAGGGGTTTTGGGGCAGTACTTC. Protein sequence: CASSTTGTGVLGQYF.

This chain's CDR3 is CASRSLGGKAGGPEQYF. The CDR3 DNA reads TGTGCCAGCAGGAGTTTGGGGGGAAAGGCGGGAGGACCCGAGCAGTACTTC. V and J are TRBV28 and TRBJ2-7, with 8 bases fitting TRBD2. Germline V gives CDR1 MDHEN, CDR2 SYDVKM. This CDR3 is 17 amino acids long. With V trimmed by 6 bases and J by 6 bases, 19 bases remained unmatched.

The chain joins TRBV6-5 to TRBJ2-1; 14 bases align to TRBD2. Germline V lookup: CDR1 MNHEY, CDR2 SVGAGI. The CDR3 runs to 16 residues. Germline trimming cut 4 bases from V and 7 bases from J; bases unmatched to any gene: 6. The CDR3 loop reads CASSSRLAGGMNEQFF. DNA for the CDR3: TGTGCCAGCAGTTCGAGACTAGCGGGAGGGATGAATGAGCAGTTCTTC.

The J gene is TRBJ2-7, the V gene TRBV7-3; the match to TRBD1 covers 9 bases. Germline lookup yields CDR1 SGHTA and CDR2 FQGTGA. This CDR3 comprises 16 residues. The junction had 5 bases not matched to a gene; V was cut back by 0 bases and J by 2 bases. CDR3 in amino acids: CASSLTGTGMAYEQYF. CDR3 DNA: TGTGCCAGCAGCTTAACGGGGACAGGGATGGCCTACGAGCAGTACTTC.

V usage is TRBV7-2 and J usage is TRBJ2-3; possible D gene TRBD2, 6 bases. Germline V CDR1 and CDR2: SGHTA, FQGNSA. V gave up 2 bases and J gave up 6 bases, with 18 bases separating them. The CDR3 is made up of 16 amino acids. CDR3 sequence: CASSLSGSRAGDTQYF. CDR3 DNA: TGTGCCAGCAGCTTATCCGGGTCCCGGGCGGGGGATACGCAGTATTTT.

The rearrangement links TRBV6-5 to TRBJ2-5, with 11 bases matching TRBD2. Germline CDR1 MNHEY, CDR2 SVGAGI. Losses at the gene ends were 0 bases for V and 5 bases for J; bases not matched to a gene: 5. This CDR3 region has 16 residues. In DNA, the CDR3 is TGTGCCAGCAGTTACTCTGCTCTAGCGGGAGGTGAGACCCAGTACTTC. This translates into CASSYSALAGGETQYF.

The rearrangement links TRBV5-1 to TRBJ2-7, with TRBD1 identical over 9 bases. V lost 4 bases, J lost 2 bases, and 4 bases stayed unmatched. The CDR3 has 14 amino acids. Germline CDR1 and CDR2: SGHRS and YFSETQ. The CDR3 sequence is CASSPGTGPYEQYF. The CDR3 region has the DNA TGCGCCAGCAGCCCCGGGACAGGGCCCTACGAGCAGTACTTC.

By sample fraction, this clone is medium-sized. The gene calls are TRBV6-4 and TRBJ2-1; 8 bases agree with TRBD1. Germline V gene lookup returns CDR1 MRHNA and CDR2 SNTAGT. The V and J ends lost 0 bases and 3 bases, in that order; junction bases with no gene match: 1. The CDR3 is 15 residues long. CDR3 region: CASSDSTGGYNEQFF. The CDR3 region has the DNA TGTGCCAGCAGTGACTCCACAGGGGGCTACAATGAGCAGTTCTTC.

The genes are TRBV5-1 and TRBJ2-1, with TRBD1 as a possible D gene (6 bases). V lost 0 bases and J lost 6, with 13 bases in between. CDR3 length equals 15 residues. CDR1 SGHRS and CDR2 YFSETQ come from the germline V gene. CDR3 DNA: TGCGCCAGCAGCTTGGCCCCGGGCAGGGGCAATGAGCAGTTCTTC. It is translated as CASSLAPGRGNEQFF.

This clone was seen more than once but under ten times. This rearrangement joins TRBV25-1 to TRBJ1-2, with TRBD1 matching 8 bases. Germline V gene data show CDR1 as MGHDK and CDR2 as SYGVNS. V lost 6 bases to trimming and J lost 8 bases; unmatched junction nucleotides: 11. CDR3 length: 14 amino acids. The CDR3, as DNA: TGTGCCAGCAGGACCTCGACAGGGGCTCGAGGCTACACCTTC. Its translation: CASRTSTGARGYTF.

This rearrangement joins TRBV5-1 to TRBJ2-5; 10 bases map to TRBD2. Germline CDR1 is SGHRS and CDR2 is YFSETQ. Trimming took 4 bases from V and 4 from J; bases not matched to a gene: 7. CDR3 length equals 15 residues. The CDR3 loop is CASSNGLAVLETQYF. CDR3 nucleotide sequence: TGCGCCAGCAGCAATGGACTAGCGGTACTAGAGACCCAGTACTTC. The full variable domain, with the rest looked up from reference TRBV5-1 and TRBJ2-5, is KAGVTQTPRYLIKTRGQQVTLSCSPISGHRSVSWYQQTPGQGLQFLFEYFSETQRNKGNFPGRFSGRQFSNSRSEMNVSTLELGDSALYLCASSNGLAVLETQYFGPGTRLLVL.

The chain recombines TRBV5-6 with TRBJ2-3, with 7 positions matching TRBD2. Germline loops: CDR1 SGHDT, CDR2 YYEEEE. CDR3 length: 15 amino acids. J lost 0 bases, V lost 4 bases, and 5 bases had no gene match. CDR3 loop: CASSVSGTSTDTQYF. DNA of the CDR3: TGTGCCAGCAGCGTCAGCGGGACTAGCACAGATACGCAGTATTTT.

The gene calls are TRBV4-1 and TRBJ2-7, with TRBD1 identical over 9 bases. This CDR3 is built from 15 residues. Per germline, CDR1 MGHRA and CDR2 YSYEKL. Trimming removed 2 bases from V and 3 bases from J; junction bases left unmatched: 5. In nucleotides, the CDR3 is TGCGCCAGCAGCCAATTTCCGGGACAGGGCTACGAGCAGTACTTC. Protein: CASSQFPGQGYEQYF.

This clone has only a few counts. The V gene is TRBV27, the J gene TRBJ1-3; the D gene is possibly TRBD1 (6 bases). Looked up from germline, CDR1 is MNHEY and CDR2 is SMNVEV (reference sequence). This CDR3 has 14 amino acids. V was trimmed by 8 bases and J by 2 bases, leaving 13 bases between them. Here the CDR3 DNA reads TGTGCCAGCGGAAGGGGGGGGCCTGGAAACACCATATATTTT. This gives the protein CASGRGGPGNTIYF.

The chain links TRBV5-6 to TRBJ1-3; D is undetermined. V lost 2 bases and J 0 bases, leaving 15 bases between the germline ends. This CDR3 is built from 17 residues. The germline CDR1 and CDR2 sequences are SGHDT and YYEEEE. The CDR3 spells CASSFRRQTFSGNTIYF. CDR3 DNA: TGTGCCAGCAGCTTTAGGCGACAAACCTTCTCTGGAAACACCATATATTTT.

This clone occurred once. The chain has TRBV27 and TRBJ2-5, with no clear D. This CDR3 is built from 11 residues. Trimming pared 7 bases from V and 4 bases from J, leaving 7 bases between. Germline V gives CDR1 MNHEY, CDR2 SMNVEV (reference sequence). The CDR3 bases are TGTGCCAGCACGGTTGCAGAGACCCAGTACTTC. It translates to CASTVAETQYF.

This clone was picked up one time. V usage is TRBV9 and J usage is TRBJ2-3; the D gene is possibly TRBD2 (7 bases). Germline V gives CDR1 SGDLS, CDR2 YYNGEE. V lost 5 bases and J lost 7, with 11 bases in between. The CDR3 consists of 12 residues. The CDR3 DNA sequence: TGTGCCAGCAGTGGGGGGGCTTATACGCAGTATTTT. Translated, it gives CASSGGAYTQYF.

The J gene is TRBJ1-4, the V gene TRBV9; D perhaps matches TRBD1 (6 bases). The ends were cut back, 7 bases at V and 0 bases at J, with 10 bases in the middle. The CDR3 consists of 14 residues. Germline assignment: CDR1 SGDLS and CDR2 YYNGEE. CDR3 sequence reads: CASSGATTNEKLFF. CDR3 in DNA: TGTGCCAGCTCAGGGGCAACAACTAATGAAAAACTGTTTTTT. The full variable domain, rest sourced from reference TRBV9 and TRBJ1-4, is DSGVTQTPKHLITATGQRVTLRCSPRSGDLSVYWYQQSLDQGLQFLIQYYNGEERAKGNILERFSAQQFPDLHSELNLSSLELGDSALYFCASSGATTNEKLFFGSGTQLSVL.

V is TRBV7-2 and J is TRBJ1-5; 7 bases fit TRBD1. The J segment lost 2 bases and the V segment lost 5 bases, leaving 18 bases of the junction unmatched. CDR1 and CDR2 from the germline V gene are SGHTA and FQGNSA. The CDR3 covers 19 residues. The CDR3 here is CASSLFPGGLSQGNQPQHF. For the CDR3, the DNA is TGTGCCAGCAGCCTATTTCCAGGGGGGTTATCGCAGGGCAATCAGCCCCAGCATTTT.

The chain carries TRBV6-6 and TRBJ2-3, with 7 bases identical to TRBD1. CDR1 is MNHNY, CDR2 SVGAGI, per germline (reference sequence). This CDR3 is built from 15 residues. The ends lost 2 bases at V and 2 bases at J; junction bases unmatched: 4. CDR3 coding DNA: TGTGCCAGCAGTTACCAGGACAGGAACACAGATACGCAGTATTTT. Translating gives CASSYQDRNTDTQYF.

V is TRBV18 and J is TRBJ1-1; D possibly corresponds to TRBD1 (5 bases). The length of the CDR3 is 16 residues. CDR1 KGHSH and CDR2 LQKENI come from the germline V gene. Between the trimmed V and J ends, which lost 3 bases and 4 bases, there was a span of 18 bases. The CDR3 sequence is CASSPRENPTGTEAFF. The CDR3 DNA reads as TGTGCCAGCTCACCCAGGGAAAATCCCACGGGCACTGAAGCTTTCTTT.

The chain combines TRBV6-6 with TRBJ2-3; possible D gene TRBD1, 5 bases. V lost 0 bases, J lost 6 bases, and 10 bases lay in between. The CDR3 totals 14 residues. CDR1 and CDR2 from the germline V gene are MNHNY and SVGAGI (reference sequence). As DNA, the CDR3 is TGTGCCAGCAGTTACTCGAAAGGGGCGGATACGCAGTATTTT. Translated: CASSYSKGADTQYF.